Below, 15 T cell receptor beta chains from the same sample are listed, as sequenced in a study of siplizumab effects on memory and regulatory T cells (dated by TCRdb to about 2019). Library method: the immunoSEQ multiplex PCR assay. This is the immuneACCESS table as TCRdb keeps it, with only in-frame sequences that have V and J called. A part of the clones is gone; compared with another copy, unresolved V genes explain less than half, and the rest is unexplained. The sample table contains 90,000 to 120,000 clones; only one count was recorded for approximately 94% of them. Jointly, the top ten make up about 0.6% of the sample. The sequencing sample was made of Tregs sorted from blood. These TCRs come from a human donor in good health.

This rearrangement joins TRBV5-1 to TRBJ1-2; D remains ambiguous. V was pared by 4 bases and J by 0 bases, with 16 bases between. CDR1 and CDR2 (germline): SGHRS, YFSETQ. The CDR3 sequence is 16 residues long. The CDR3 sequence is CASSLGAPAANYGYTF. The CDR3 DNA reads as TGCGCCAGCAGCCTTGGAGCGCCTGCTGCTAACTATGGCTACACCTTC.

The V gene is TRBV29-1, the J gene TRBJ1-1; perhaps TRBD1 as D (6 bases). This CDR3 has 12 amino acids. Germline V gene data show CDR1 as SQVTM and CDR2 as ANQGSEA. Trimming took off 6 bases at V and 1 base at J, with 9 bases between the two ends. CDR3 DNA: TGCAGCGTAGGGACAACGAACACTGAAGCTTTCTTT. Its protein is CSVGTTNTEAFF. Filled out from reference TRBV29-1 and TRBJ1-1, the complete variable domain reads SAVISQKPSRDICQRGTSLTIQCQVDSQVTMMFWYRQQPGQSLTLIATANQGSEATYESGFVIDKFPISRPNLTFSTLTVSNMSPEDSSIYLCSVGTTNTEAFFGQGTRLTVV.

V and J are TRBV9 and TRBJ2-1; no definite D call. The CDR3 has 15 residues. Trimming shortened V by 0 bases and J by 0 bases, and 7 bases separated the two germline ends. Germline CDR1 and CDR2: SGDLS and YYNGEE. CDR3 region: CASSVEQSSYNEQFF. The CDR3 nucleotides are TGTGCCAGCAGCGTAGAACAGAGCTCCTACAATGAGCAGTTCTTC.

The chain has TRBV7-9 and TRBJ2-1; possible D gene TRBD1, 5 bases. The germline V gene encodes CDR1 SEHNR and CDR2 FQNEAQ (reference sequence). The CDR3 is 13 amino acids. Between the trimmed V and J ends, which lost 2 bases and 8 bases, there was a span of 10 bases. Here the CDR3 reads CASSLRGFYEQFF. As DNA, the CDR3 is TGTGCCAGCAGCTTAAGGGGTTTCTATGAGCAGTTCTTC. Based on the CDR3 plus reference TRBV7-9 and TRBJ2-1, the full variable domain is DTGVSQNPRHKITKRGQNVTFRCDPISEHNRLYWYRQTLGQGPEFLTYFQNEAQLEKSRLLSDRFSAERPKGSFSTLEIQRTEQGDSAMYLCASSLRGFYEQFFGPGTRLTVL.

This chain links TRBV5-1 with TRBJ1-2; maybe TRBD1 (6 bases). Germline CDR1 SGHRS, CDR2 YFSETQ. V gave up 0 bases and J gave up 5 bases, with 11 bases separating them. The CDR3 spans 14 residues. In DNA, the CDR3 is TGCGCCAGCAGCTTGGCCCAAGGGGGGTATGGCTACACCTTC. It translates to CASSLAQGGYGYTF.

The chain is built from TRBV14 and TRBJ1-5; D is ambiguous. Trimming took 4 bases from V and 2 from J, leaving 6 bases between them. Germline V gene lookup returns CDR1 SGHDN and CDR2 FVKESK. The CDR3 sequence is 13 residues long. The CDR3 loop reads CASSRGGNQPQHF. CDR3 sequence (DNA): TGTGCCAGCAGCCGAGGTGGCAATCAGCCCCAGCATTTT.

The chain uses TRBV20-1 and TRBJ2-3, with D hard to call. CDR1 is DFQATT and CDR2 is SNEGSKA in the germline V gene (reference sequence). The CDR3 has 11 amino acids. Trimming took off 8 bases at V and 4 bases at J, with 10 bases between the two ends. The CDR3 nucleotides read TGCAGTCAAAAAAAGGCAGATACGCAGTATTTT. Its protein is CSQKKADTQYF.

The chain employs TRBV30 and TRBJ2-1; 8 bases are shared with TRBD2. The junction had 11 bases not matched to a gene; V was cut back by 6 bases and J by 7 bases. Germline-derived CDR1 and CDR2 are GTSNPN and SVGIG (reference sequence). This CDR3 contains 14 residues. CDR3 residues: CACKAGLAGNEQFF. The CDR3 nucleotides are TGTGCCTGCAAAGCTGGGCTAGCGGGTAATGAGCAGTTCTTC.

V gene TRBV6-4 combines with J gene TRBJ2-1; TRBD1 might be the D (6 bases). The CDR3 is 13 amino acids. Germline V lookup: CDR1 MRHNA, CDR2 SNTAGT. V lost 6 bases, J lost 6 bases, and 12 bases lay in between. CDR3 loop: CASSPTGPNEQFF. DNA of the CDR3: TGTGCCAGCAGCCCGACAGGTCCCAATGAGCAGTTCTTC.

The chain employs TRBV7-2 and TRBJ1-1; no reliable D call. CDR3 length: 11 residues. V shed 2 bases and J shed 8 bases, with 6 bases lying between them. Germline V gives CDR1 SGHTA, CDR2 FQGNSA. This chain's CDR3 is CASSLLMEAFF. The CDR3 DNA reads TGTGCCAGCAGCTTATTAATGGAAGCTTTCTTT.

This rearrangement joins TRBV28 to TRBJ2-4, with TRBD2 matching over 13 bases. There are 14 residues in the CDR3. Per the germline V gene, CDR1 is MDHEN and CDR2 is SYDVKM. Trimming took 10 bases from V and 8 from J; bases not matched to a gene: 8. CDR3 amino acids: CATNPGLAGYIQYF. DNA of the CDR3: TGTGCCACCAACCCGGGACTAGCGGGATACATTCAGTACTTC.

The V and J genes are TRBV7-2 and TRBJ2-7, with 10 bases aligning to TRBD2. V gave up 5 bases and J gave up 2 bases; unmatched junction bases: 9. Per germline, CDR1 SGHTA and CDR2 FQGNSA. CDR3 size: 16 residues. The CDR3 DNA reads TGTGCCAGCAGCAGAATAAGGACTAGCGGAGCCTACGAGCAGTACTTC. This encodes CASSRIRTSGAYEQYF.

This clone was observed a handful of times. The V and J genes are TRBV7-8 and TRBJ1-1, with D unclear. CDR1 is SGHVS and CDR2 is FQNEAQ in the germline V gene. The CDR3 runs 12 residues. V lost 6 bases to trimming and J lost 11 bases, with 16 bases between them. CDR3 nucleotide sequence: TGTGCCAGCAGTAACCTTCGATATGGGGCTTTCTTT. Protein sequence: CASSNLRYGAFF.

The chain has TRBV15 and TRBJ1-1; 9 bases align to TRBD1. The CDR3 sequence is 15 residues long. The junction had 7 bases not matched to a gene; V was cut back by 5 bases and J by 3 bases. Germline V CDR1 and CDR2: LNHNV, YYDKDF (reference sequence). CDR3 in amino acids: CATSGGGDRDTEAFF. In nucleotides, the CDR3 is TGTGCCACCAGCGGAGGGGGGGACAGGGACACTGAAGCTTTCTTT.

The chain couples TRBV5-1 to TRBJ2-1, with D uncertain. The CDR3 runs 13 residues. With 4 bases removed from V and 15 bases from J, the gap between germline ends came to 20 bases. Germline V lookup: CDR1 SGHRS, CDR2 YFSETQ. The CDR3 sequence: CASSNGPRRRVFF. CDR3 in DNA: TGCGCCAGCAGCAACGGACCCCGCCGAAGGGTGTTCTTC.